This TCR beta chain was observed in a study of T cells in Graves' hyperthyroidism and ophthalmopathy. Whole-study findings and limits: Expanded thyroid clonotypes (above 0.001) were mostly also found in blood.

Remarks on this clonotype: The antigen remains unidentified.

PBMCs were derived from 9.5 to 10 ml fresh peripheral blood. Using RNA transcripts as the source, TCR beta CDR3 regions were amplified. The HTBI primer set served for first-round RT-PCR of the TCR CDR3. TCRdb recomputed calls from the multiplex PCR reads with MiXCR, one row per CDR3 protein. The sample includes fewer than 30,000 distinct CDR3 sequences, about 53% of them seen just once. The sample taken for sequencing was blood. The TCR sequence derives from a woman aged 40-49 years with Graves' hyperthyroidism that later progressed to Graves' ophthalmopathy.

The CDR3 sequence: CSARPGNYEQYF. The CDR3 DNA follows: TGCAGTGCTAGACCCGGGAACTACGAGCAGTACTTC. The chain employs TRBV20-1 and TRBJ2-7; weak D call: TRBD2 (5 bases). V shed 2 bases and J shed 3 bases, with 8 bases lying between them. The germline gives CDR1 DFQATT, CDR2 SNEGSKA (reference sequence). CDR3 length: 12 residues.